The rows below give T cell receptor beta chains drawn from one sample of a study of blood T cell repertoires in COVID-19. Repertoires were generated with immunoSEQ multiplex PCR, while TCRdb's copy carries only in-frame clones and drops some. The sample has about 150,000 clones; 84% are singletons. The sample comprised PBMCs or T cells enriched from blood (not recorded which). These TCRs come from a woman aged 45-65 years who had recovered from COVID-19. Each CDR3 is given with its conserved first and last residue. D genes are given only for firm matches. Some rows mark clone size as missing; the rest say once, few, many or name a class of expanded clone.

clone_size	cdr3_length	v_call	j_call	d_call	cdr3_nt	cdr3_aa
NA	14	TRBV25-1	TRBJ1-1	TRBD1	TGTGCCAGCCGAGGGACAGGTGTGAACACTGAAGCTTTCTTT	CASRGTGVNTEAFF
NA	15	TRBV5-4	TRBJ2-2	NA	TGTGCCAGCAGCTTGACTAGCTTGGTCACCGGGGAGCTGTTTTTT	CASSLTSLVTGELFF
NA	17	TRBV19	TRBJ2-2	TRBD2	TGTGCCAGTAGTATTCTCAGCGGGGGGCCCTATACCGGGGAGCTGTTTTTT	CASSILSGGPYTGELFF
NA	14	TRBV5-1	TRBJ1-1	NA	TGCGCCAGCACCCGTGGCGGTTCGAACACTGAAGCTTTCTTT	CASTRGGSNTEAFF
NA	11	TRBV2	TRBJ2-4	NA	TGTGCCAGCAGTGTCGGTTTTGTTCAGTACTTC	CASSVGFVQYF
NA	15	TRBV5-1	TRBJ2-5	TRBD1	TGCGCCAGCAGCTTGACAGGGGGCCAAGGGGAGACCCAGTACTTC	CASSLTGGQGETQYF
NA	16	TRBV4-1	TRBJ2-4	TRBD1	TGCGCCAGCAGCCAAGGGGACAGGGGAGGGGGAGACATTCAGTACTTC	CASSQGDRGGGDIQYF
once	13	TRBV6-5	TRBJ2-5	NA	TGTGCCAGCAGCTCTCACAGGGAGGGGACCCAGTACTTC	CASSSHREGTQYF
once	14	TRBV11-3	TRBJ1-1	NA	TGTGCCAGCAGTAGTACAGGGTTGCACACTGAAGCTTTCTTT	CASSSTGLHTEAFF
NA	15	TRBV4-3	TRBJ2-5	NA	TGCGCCAGCAGCCAAGATAGTCTGGGGGCGAAGACCCAGTACTTC	CASSQDSLGAKTQYF
NA	12	TRBV7-2	TRBJ1-2	NA	TGTGCCAGCAGCTTAAATTCGGGTGGCTACACCTTC	CASSLNSGGYTF
NA	16	TRBV28	TRBJ2-5	TRBD2	TGTGCCAGCAGTTTATCTCCTAGCGGGCCCCAAGAGACCCAGTACTTC	CASSLSPSGPQETQYF
NA	15	TRBV10-3	TRBJ2-7	TRBD2	TGTGCCATCAGTGAGTCGGCGGGAGGGTTTTACGAGCAGTACTTC	CAISESAGGFYEQYF
once	15	TRBV11-2	TRBJ2-7	TRBD1	TGTGCCAGCAGCCATCCGGGACAGATTACCTACGAGCAGTACTTC	CASSHPGQITYEQYF
NA	13	TRBV28	TRBJ1-1	NA	TGTGCCACGGCTAATATAATGGTGGGAGCTGCTTTCTTT	CATANIMVGAAFF
NA	14	TRBV11-3	TRBJ1-3	TRBD1	TGTGCCAGCAGCTTAAGACAGGGGGAAGACACCATATATTTT	CASSLRQGEDTIYF
NA	14	TRBV6-6	TRBJ1-5	TRBD1	TGTGCCAGCAGTCTAGGACAGGGTATCCAGCCCCAGCATTTT	CASSLGQGIQPQHF
NA	15	TRBV25-1	TRBJ2-2	NA	TGTGCCAGCAGTGGGCCTCAACCGAACACCGGGGAGCTGTTTTTT	CASSGPQPNTGELFF
few	13	TRBV27	TRBJ2-3	NA	TGTGCCAGCCGGCCGTGGGGGGTAAATACGCAGTATTTT	CASRPWGVNTQYF
NA	11	TRBV2	TRBJ2-3	NA	TGTGCCAGTAGTCCCGTAGATACGCAGTATTTT	CASSPVDTQYF
NA	17	TRBV27	TRBJ1-2	TRBD1	TGTGCCAGCAGTCCCCTCGGGACAGCGAGTGCTAACTATGGCTACACCTTC	CASSPLGTASANYGYTF
few	15	TRBV15	TRBJ2-7	NA	TGTGCCACCAGTGAGGGAAGAGGGCTCTCCTACGAGCAGTACTTC	CATSEGRGLSYEQYF
NA	11	TRBV20-1	TRBJ2-1	TRBD2	TGCAGCCTCCGGGGGGTTAATGAGCAGTTCTTC	CSLRGVNEQFF
NA	11	TRBV20-1	TRBJ1-1	NA	TGCAGTGCCTGGGCGGGAACTGAAGCTTTCTTT	CSAWAGTEAFF
NA	17	TRBV7-9	TRBJ2-5	TRBD2	TGTGCCAGCAGCTTACAGCTAGCGGGAGGGCGAGGAGAGACCCAGTACTTC	CASSLQLAGGRGETQYF
NA	16	TRBV9	TRBJ2-1	TRBD2	TGTGCCAGCAGCGTAGGGAGCGGGACTCGGTACAATGAGCAGTTCTTC	CASSVGSGTRYNEQFF
once	15	TRBV7-6	TRBJ1-5	TRBD1	TGTGCCAGCAGCTTAATAGGGGGCGCGGGTCAGCCCCAGCATTTT	CASSLIGGAGQPQHF
NA	14	TRBV6-5	TRBJ1-6	NA	TGTGCCAGCGGATACAGGGCTTCGGCTTCACCCCTCCACTTT	CASGYRASASPLHF
NA	14	TRBV4-3	TRBJ1-1	NA	TGCGCCAGCAGCCAAGTAGCCTTGAACACTGAAGCTTTCTTT	CASSQVALNTEAFF
NA	14	TRBV11-3	TRBJ2-2	NA	TGTGCCAGCGGACAAGGACCGAACACCGGGGAGCTGTTTTTT	CASGQGPNTGELFF
NA	19	TRBV19	TRBJ1-2	TRBD1	TGTGCCAGTAGTATAGATTTACAGGGGCTGTCTTTAGCTAACTATGGCTACACCTTC	CASSIDLQGLSLANYGYTF